This passage covers 28 T cell receptor beta chains from one sample sequenced in a study of T-cell reconstitution after alpha-beta-depleted transplantation in children. It was with unique molecular identifiers that the TCRbeta library was prepared. MiXCR, applied by TCRdb to the PCR reads, yields one record per CDR3 protein. This table holds around 76,000 distinct CDR3 sequences, 15% to 20% found once. The sample in question was PBMCs, mostly from graft donor cells, obtained 360 days after TCRalphabeta/CD19-depleted stem cell transplant. Receptor source: a male patient between 2 and 10 years old who had a stem cell transplant for acute lymphoblastic leukemia, so the T cells may come from the graft donor.

This clonotype showed up just a few times. This rearrangement joins TRBV18 to TRBJ2-5; tentatively, D is TRBD1 (5 bases). Trimming stripped 6 bases from V and 2 bases from J, with 7 bases between. The CDR3 extends over 12 amino acids. Per germline, CDR1 KGHSH and CDR2 LQKENI. CDR3 sequence: CASSRQQETQYF. The CDR3 DNA reads TGTGCCAGCTCCAGACAGCAAGAGACCCAGTACTTC.

CDR3 bases: TGTGCCATCAGTGACCCTTCGGGACTAGGTTTGAATGAGCAGTTCTTC. Its translation: CAISDPSGLGLNEQFF. The J gene is TRBJ2-1, the V gene TRBV10-3, with 8 bases matching TRBD2. Germline assignment: CDR1 ENHRY and CDR2 SYGVKD. Trimming took 3 bases from V and 7 from J; bases not matched to a gene: 11. CDR3 length: 16 residues.

This clonotype occurred a few times. The chain uses TRBV24-1 and TRBJ2-3, with D tentatively TRBD2 (6 bases). This CDR3 contains 17 residues. V was trimmed by 4 bases and J by 0 bases, leaving 16 bases between them. Per germline, CDR1 KGHDR and CDR2 SFDVKD. This CDR3 is CATSDYPGSGSTDTQYF. CDR3 nucleotides: TGTGCCACCAGTGACTACCCGGGGAGCGGGAGCACAGATACGCAGTATTTT.

CDR3 in DNA: TGCAGTGCTAGAGATTCATGGGATCAGCCCCAGCATTTT. The encoded protein is CSARDSWDQPQHF. The chain carries TRBV20-1 and TRBJ1-5; no clear D gene. V lost 0 bases to trimming and J lost 5 bases, with 8 bases between them. The V gene's germline CDR1 is DFQATT and CDR2 SNEGSKA (reference sequence). The length of the CDR3 is 13 residues.

This clonotype has more than one count but fewer than ten. V is TRBV11-3 and J is TRBJ1-1, with D maybe TRBD1 (5 bases). The CDR3 sequence is 16 residues long. Trimming removed 5 bases from V and 1 base from J, with 17 bases in between. Germline V gene lookup returns CDR1 SGHNT and CDR2 YENEEA. CDR3 DNA: TGTGCCAGCAGCCCTCCGGGGCCTAACCCGAACACTGAAGCTTTCTTT. Amino acids: CASSPPGPNPNTEAFF.

This clonotype turned up a few times. V gene TRBV10-3 combines with J gene TRBJ2-5, with 9 positions matching TRBD1. The ends lost 4 bases at V and 5 bases at J; junction bases unmatched: 5. The CDR3 is made up of 14 amino acids. Germline-derived CDR1 and CDR2 are ENHRY and SYGVKD. As DNA, the CDR3 is TGTGCCATCAGTGGGAGACAGGGGGTCGAGACCCAGTACTTC. As protein: CAISGRQGVETQYF.

In its sample, this clonotype was seen a few times. CDR3 region: CSARDTSYREVYNEQFF. The CDR3 DNA sequence: TGCAGTGCTAGAGATACCTCCTACAGGGAAGTATACAATGAGCAGTTCTTC. The chain has TRBV20-1 and TRBJ2-1; D is possibly TRBD1 (6 bases). V lost 0 bases to trimming and J lost 4 bases, with 19 bases between them. The length of the CDR3 is 17 residues. The V gene's germline CDR1 is DFQATT and CDR2 SNEGSKA (reference sequence).

This clonotype is a singleton in its sample. The rearrangement joins TRBV5-5 to TRBJ2-3; 11 bases line up with TRBD2. J gave up 4 bases and V 0 bases, and 1 base lay outside the gene matches. The CDR3 runs to 15 residues. Germline CDR1 reads SGHKS; CDR2 reads YYEKEE (reference sequence). Here the CDR3 reads CASSLVLAGADTQYF. In nucleotides, the CDR3 is TGTGCCAGCAGCTTGGTACTAGCGGGAGCAGATACGCAGTATTTT. Full variable domain (rest looked up from reference TRBV5-5 and TRBJ2-3): DAGVTQSPTHLIKTRGQQVTLRCSPISGHKSVSWYQQVLGQGPQFIFQYYEKEERGRGNFPDRFSARQFPNYSSELNVNALLLGDSALYLCASSLVLAGADTQYFGPGTRLTVL.

This clonotype was found a few times. The V gene is TRBV6-1, the J gene TRBJ2-4; 10 bases line up with TRBD1. V shed 7 bases, J shed 0 bases, and the junction held 15 bases outside the gene matches. CDR3 length: 19 residues. Germline loops: CDR1 MNHNS, CDR2 SASEGT. The CDR3: CASTEWDRGRGLAKNIQYF. DNA for the CDR3: TGTGCCAGCACTGAGTGGGACAGGGGAAGAGGGCTAGCCAAAAACATTCAGTACTTC.

The chain employs TRBV24-1 and TRBJ2-2; no clear D gene. This CDR3 has 16 residues. V was clipped by 3 bases and J by 0 bases, with 10 bases between them. The germline V gene encodes CDR1 KGHDR and CDR2 SFDVKD. The CDR3 bases are TGTGCCACCAGTGATCCCCGGCCACCGAACACCGGGGAGCTGTTTTTT. This sequence encodes CATSDPRPPNTGELFF.

This clonotype was observed at least ten times. The chain couples TRBV6-1 to TRBJ2-7, with 7 bases that match TRBD2. V lost 2 bases, J lost 4 bases, and 14 bases stayed unmatched. CDR3 length equals 17 residues. Germline values: CDR1 MNHNS, CDR2 SASEGT. CDR3 residues: CASSEFFSGGFGYEQYF. In DNA form, the CDR3 reads TGTGCCAGCAGTGAATTTTTCTCCGGGGGGTTCGGGTACGAGCAGTACTTC.

The chain links TRBV7-9 to TRBJ2-7; D may be TRBD1 (7 bases). The germline V gene has CDR1 SEHNR and CDR2 FQNEAQ (reference sequence). The germline V and J ends were trimmed by 7 bases and 2 bases, with 18 bases remaining between them. CDR3 length: 15 residues. The CDR3 DNA reads as TGTGCCAGCATCCCCGTCGGCAGGGGGGCCTACGAGCAGTACTTC. Translation: CASIPVGRGAYEQYF.

In its sample, this clonotype was seen a few times. The V and J genes are TRBV19 and TRBJ2-2; 14 bases are shared with TRBD2. Looked up from germline, CDR1 is LNHDA and CDR2 is SQIVND (reference sequence). V dropped 1 base and J dropped 4; count of bases not matched to a gene: 5. The CDR3 is 18 amino acids. CDR3 region: CASSIVLGTSGSTGELFF. The CDR3 region has the DNA TGTGCCAGTAGTATAGTGTTGGGGACTAGCGGGAGCACCGGGGAGCTGTTTTTT. Complete variable domain (other parts from reference TRBV19 and TRBJ2-2): DGGITQSPKYLFRKEGQNVTLSCEQNLNHDAMYWYRQDPGQGLRLIYYSQIVNDFQKGDIAEGYSVSREKKESFPLTVTSAQKNPTAFYLCASSIVLGTSGSTGELFFGEGSRLTVL.

This clonotype appeared a few times. This chain links TRBV11-2 with TRBJ2-5; 13 bases match TRBD2. Germline values: CDR1 SGHAT, CDR2 FQNNGV. The CDR3 is 16 residues long. The V gene end was trimmed by 1 base and the J gene end by 5 bases; junction bases not matched to a gene: 4. CDR3 DNA: TGTGCCAGCAGCTTAGGGACTAGCGGGAGAGGTGAGACCCAGTACTTC. As protein: CASSLGTSGRGETQYF. The complete variable domain, with remaining parts taken from reference TRBV11-2 and TRBJ2-5, reads EAGVAQSPRYKIIEKRQSVAFWCNPISGHATLYWYQQILGQGPKLLIQFQNNGVVDDSQLPKDRFSAERLKGVDSTLKIQPAKLEDSAVYLCASSLGTSGRGETQYFGPGTRLLVL.

This clonotype was counted between two and nine times. The rearrangement joins TRBV27 to TRBJ1-1; 7 positions agree with TRBD1. V shed 5 bases and J 4 bases; nucleotides not matched to a gene: 4. This CDR3 region has 13 residues. CDR1 and CDR2 (germline): MNHEY, SMNVEV (reference sequence). DNA for the CDR3: TGTGCCAGCAGTCCTACAGGGGTCACTGAAGCTTTCTTT. Translated, it gives CASSPTGVTEAFF.

The rearrangement joins TRBV12-3 or TRBV12-4 to TRBJ1-4; no clear D. The CDR3 totals 15 residues. Deletions cut 6 bases from V and 6 bases from J, with 17 bases between. The CDR3 DNA reads as TGTGCCAGCAGGGGTACGTTCTGGAGGGATGAAAAACTGTTTTTT. Protein product: CASRGTFWRDEKLFF.

This chain links TRBV5-1 with TRBJ2-1, with 9 bases lining up with TRBD2. V lost 0 bases and J lost 8; bases outside the gene matches: 9. CDR1 is SGHRS, CDR2 YFSETQ, per germline. The CDR3 is 16 amino acids. The CDR3: CASSLVRTSVFHEQFF. CDR3 in DNA: TGCGCCAGCAGCTTGGTCCGGACTAGCGTGTTCCATGAGCAGTTCTTC.

The chain links TRBV11-1 to TRBJ2-1; 15 nucleotides line up with TRBD2. The CDR3 is made up of 21 amino acids. Losses at the gene ends were 6 bases for V and 1 base for J; bases not matched to a gene: 16. CDR1 and CDR2 from the germline V gene are SGHAT and FQDESV (reference sequence). The CDR3 sequence: CASRRTGNRGLAGGSYNEQFF. The CDR3 DNA reads as TGTGCCAGCAGGCGGACAGGGAATAGGGGACTAGCGGGAGGATCCTACAATGAGCAGTTCTTC.

The table lists this clonotype with a count of one. This chain uses TRBV2 with TRBJ2-7, with 10 bases lining up with TRBD1. Germline CDR1 reads SNHLY; CDR2 reads FYNNEI. Trimming at V came to 8 bases and at J to 0 bases, leaving 4 bases not matched to a gene. The CDR3 spans 14 residues. CDR3 in DNA: TGTGCCAGCTTCTGGGACAGGGGCTCCTACGAGCAGTACTTC. Its translation is CASFWDRGSYEQYF.

Ten or more counts support this clonotype. The chain uses TRBV5-1 and TRBJ2-7; D not resolved. The CDR3 extends over 13 amino acids. With 0 bases removed from V and 3 bases from J, the gap between germline ends came to 7 bases. The germline V gene encodes CDR1 SGHRS and CDR2 YFSETQ. This chain's CDR3 is CASSLAAHYEQYF. The CDR3, as DNA: TGCGCCAGCAGCTTGGCCGCTCACTACGAGCAGTACTTC.

There are many counts of this clonotype. The chain recombines TRBV5-1 with TRBJ2-1; 9 nucleotides line up with TRBD2. V was pared by 3 bases and J by 12 bases, with 10 bases of the junction left unmatched. The CDR3 covers 14 residues. Germline-derived CDR1 and CDR2 are SGHRS and YFSETQ. For the CDR3, the DNA is TGCGCCAGCAGCTCAGGCCAAGCGGGAGGAGGGCAGTTCTTC. Translated: CASSSGQAGGGQFF.

Only a few counts were recorded for this clonotype. The chain is built from TRBV12-3 or TRBV12-4 and TRBJ2-1, with 8 bases aligning to TRBD2. This CDR3 spans 16 amino acids. J was trimmed by 3 bases and V by 5 bases; bases with no gene match: 9. CDR3 sequence (DNA): TGTGCCAGCAGTACCCGGACTAGCCTGTTCTACAATGAGCAGTTCTTC. Translating gives CASSTRTSLFYNEQFF.

The chain employs TRBV28 and TRBJ2-1; 9 nucleotides match TRBD2. The germline V gene has CDR1 MDHEN and CDR2 SYDVKM. The V gene end was trimmed by 3 bases and the J gene end by 4 bases; junction bases not matched to a gene: 16. This CDR3 is 19 amino acids long. This CDR3 is CASSLGRGSGSGFYNEQFF. Here the CDR3 DNA reads TGTGCCAGCAGTTTGGGTCGGGGTAGCGGGAGCGGCTTTTACAATGAGCAGTTCTTC.

In its sample, this clonotype was seen many times. J is TRBJ2-1 and V is TRBV12-3 or TRBV12-4, with no clear D. The V end was cut by 3 bases, the J end by 9 bases, with 15 bases between. This CDR3 has 14 residues. The CDR3 spells CASSFRLEFGEQFF. The CDR3 nucleotides are TGTGCCAGCAGTTTTCGTCTAGAGTTCGGTGAGCAGTTCTTC.

The chain uses TRBV20-1 and TRBJ2-3; 11 nucleotides agree with TRBD2. The germline V gene has CDR1 DFQATT and CDR2 SNEGSKA (reference sequence). CDR3 length: 18 amino acids. V dropped 0 bases and J dropped 4; count of bases not matched to a gene: 12. Here the CDR3 DNA reads TGCAGTGCTAGAGATCCCCGTACTAGCGGGAGAGTAGCAGATACGCAGTATTTT. It translates to CSARDPRTSGRVADTQYF.

The rearrangement links TRBV2 to TRBJ2-5; D not certain. CDR1 SNHLY and CDR2 FYNNEI come from the germline V gene. Trimming took 7 bases from V and 4 from J, leaving 7 bases between them. CDR3 length equals 11 residues. The CDR3 sequence: CASTMGETQYF. The CDR3 region has the DNA TGTGCCAGCACCATGGGAGAGACCCAGTACTTC.

This clonotype was observed a handful of times. This chain uses TRBV12-3 or TRBV12-4 with TRBJ2-3; D possibly corresponds to TRBD2 (6 bases). With 5 bases removed from V and 2 bases from J, the gap between germline ends came to 14 bases. This CDR3 contains 15 residues. CDR3: CASSPSAGYTDTQYF. The CDR3 region has the DNA TGTGCCAGCAGTCCCTCGGCGGGGTACACAGATACGCAGTATTTT.

This clonotype was seen repeatedly, ten times or more. The V call is TRBV5-1, the J call TRBJ2-7; 14 nucleotides match TRBD2. This CDR3 region has 16 residues. Trimming at V came to 7 bases and at J to 4 bases, leaving 10 bases not matched to a gene. Germline lookup yields CDR1 SGHRS and CDR2 YFSETQ. The CDR3 sequence is CASGPGLAGESYEQYF. CDR3 sequence (DNA): TGCGCCAGCGGTCCGGGACTAGCGGGAGAATCGTACGAGCAGTACTTC.